This paragraph reports one T cell receptor beta chain. The sample originates from a study of T cell changes during pregnancy in multiple sclerosis. Measured with immunoSEQ multiplex PCR; TCRdb has only the in-frame clones, and not every one. There are about 68,000 clones in the sample; 80% to 95% occur only once, and 3.7% lies in the top ten. This CDR3 spans 16 amino acids. Germline values: CDR1 SGHDN, CDR2 FVKESK. Trimming took 3 bases from V and 3 from J; bases not matched to a gene: 5. The chain employs TRBV14 and TRBJ2-5, with 12 bases aligning to TRBD2. The receptor comes from a female donor in good health, enrolled as a control in a pregnancy study. The sequencing used peripheral blood, collected after pregnancy. CDR3 sequence (DNA): TGTGCCAGCAGCCATCGACTAGCGGGGGTGGAAGAGACCCAGTACTTC. Translating it yields CASSHRLAGVEETQYF.